The 24 T cell receptor beta chains below all came from one sample that was sequenced in a study of CD8+ T cells in alopecia areata. RNA was extracted and reverse transcribed into cDNA as the sequencing template. Method: immunoSEQ multiplex PCR; TCRdb's copy keeps in-frame clones and lacks some. The sample has around 98,000 clones, 40% to 55% seen once. The specimen was CD4+ T cells sorted from blood. These receptors were taken from a human donor with alopecia areata.

Worth noting for this clone: Other DNA sequences in the sample encode the same CDR3. The chain has TRBV30 and TRBJ2-5; D remains unclear. The CDR3 totals 12 residues. The germline V gene has CDR1 GTSNPN and CDR2 SVGIG (reference sequence). V dropped 5 bases and J dropped 5 bases, with 12 bases sitting between them. CDR3 loop: CAWSASQETQYF. For the CDR3, the DNA is TGTGCCTGGTCGGCGTCTCAGGAGACCCAGTACTTC. The full variable domain, with the rest looked up from reference TRBV30 and TRBJ2-5, is SQTIHQWPATLVQPVGSPLSLECTVEGTSNPNLYWYRQAAGRGLQLLFYSVGIGQISSEVPQNLSASRPQDRQFILSSKKLLLSDSGFYLCAWSASQETQYFGPGTRLLVL.

Regarding this clone: This specimen includes other DNA sequences encoding the same CDR3. The chain recombines TRBV29-1 with TRBJ1-5; D is unresolved. V was shortened by 6 bases and J by 4 bases, with 10 bases between the two germline ends. This CDR3 spans 12 amino acids. Germline V lookup: CDR1 SQVTM, CDR2 ANQGSEA. In nucleotides, the CDR3 is TGCAGCGTCGGAGGGCTAAATCAGCCCCAGCATTTT. Protein product: CSVGGLNQPQHF.

The rearrangement joins TRBV29-1 to TRBJ1-2; D gene uncertain. The CDR3 runs 13 residues. Germline V gene sequence: CDR1 SQVTM, CDR2 ANQGSEA. V shed 0 bases and J shed 5 bases, with 10 bases lying between them. The CDR3 DNA reads TGCAGCGTTGAAGATACTGGAACGTATGGCTACACCTTC. It encodes CSVEDTGTYGYTF.

This clone was counted between two and nine times. J is TRBJ1-1 and V is TRBV5-1; D is perhaps TRBD1 (6 bases). The CDR3 spans 14 residues. Germline V gene data show CDR1 as SGHRS and CDR2 as YFSETQ. V was cut by 3 bases and J by 3 bases, with 12 bases left in between. CDR3 sequence (DNA): TGCGCCAGCAGCTCCAGGGGTTCGGACACTGAAGCTTTCTTT. Protein sequence: CASSSRGSDTEAFF.

This chain connects TRBV7-9 to TRBJ2-7, with D perhaps being TRBD1 or TRBD2 (5 bases each). Trimming removed 4 bases at V and 6 bases at J, with 19 bases between. The CDR3 totals 15 residues. CDR1 and CDR2 (germline): SEHNR, FQNEAQ (reference sequence). The CDR3 here is CASSWNLGVPSEQYF. The CDR3 DNA reads as TGTGCCAGCAGCTGGAATTTGGGGGTCCCAAGCGAGCAGTACTTC.

This clone has a handful of counts. This chain links TRBV29-1 with TRBJ2-4, with a weak D call TRBD1 (5 bases). The CDR3 covers 14 residues. The germline V and J ends were trimmed by 4 bases and 0 bases, with 10 bases remaining between them. Germline-derived CDR1 and CDR2 are SQVTM and ANQGSEA. As DNA, the CDR3 is TGCAGCGTTGTTACAGGTCTAGCCAAAAACATTCAGTACTTC. Residues: CSVVTGLAKNIQYF.

This clone was counted between two and nine times. This CDR3 is CAWSKDSWIRGYTF. The CDR3 coding sequence is TGTGCCTGGAGTAAGGACAGTTGGATCCGTGGCTACACCTTC. The chain is built from TRBV30 and TRBJ1-2; D is possibly TRBD1 (6 bases). CDR3 length equals 14 residues. The germline CDR1 and CDR2 sequences are GTSNPN and SVGIG (reference sequence). V lost 2 bases and J 7 bases, leaving 17 bases between the germline ends.

The rearrangement joins TRBV7-9 to TRBJ2-7; TRBD2 might be the D (7 bases). V lost 3 bases and J lost 0, with 12 bases in between. Germline V gene sequence: CDR1 SEHNR, CDR2 FQNEAQ (reference sequence). This CDR3 is built from 15 residues. In DNA, the CDR3 is TGTGCCAGCAGCTTGCGAGGGGGGGACTCCTACGAGCAGTACTTC. Residues: CASSLRGGDSYEQYF.

In its sample, this clone was seen a few times. The chain is built from TRBV13 and TRBJ2-3; 7 nucleotides agree with TRBD2. This CDR3 has 15 amino acids. CDR1 and CDR2 from the germline V gene are PRHDT and FYEKMQ (reference sequence). The V segment lost 2 bases and the J segment 0 bases; nucleotides outside the gene matches: 2. CDR3 sequence (DNA): TGTGCCAGCAGCTTACCGCGGGGGAGCACAGATACGCAGTATTTT. Translation gives CASSLPRGSTDTQYF.

The chain is built from TRBV29-1 and TRBJ1-6, with D possibly being TRBD1 (5 bases). CDR3 length: 15 residues. Germline assignment: CDR1 SQVTM and CDR2 ANQGSEA. V lost 4 bases, J lost 9 bases, and 19 bases lay in between. DNA for the CDR3: TGCAGCGTTGTAACCGGGACGGCCGGGGCTTCACCCCTCCACTTT. Its protein is CSVVTGTAGASPLHF.

This clone is a singleton in its sample. V and J are TRBV5-1 and TRBJ1-4; D ambiguous. Germline CDR1 is SGHRS and CDR2 is YFSETQ. The CDR3 totals 9 residues. V lost 6 bases and J 8 bases, leaving 2 bases between the germline ends. For the CDR3, the DNA is TGCGCCAGCACCGAAAAACTGTTTTTT. Amino acids: CASTEKLFF. The full variable domain, in which reference TRBV5-1 and TRBJ1-4 provide the parts outside the CDR3, is KAGVTQTPRYLIKTRGQQVTLSCSPISGHRSVSWYQQTPGQGLQFLFEYFSETQRNKGNFPGRFSGRQFSNSRSEMNVSTLELGDSALYLCASTEKLFFGSGTQLSVL.

The rearrangement links TRBV5-6 to TRBJ2-2, with no clear D. The CDR3 is 14 residues long. CDR1 and CDR2 from the germline V gene are SGHDT and YYEEEE. V was shortened by 2 bases and J by 7 bases, with 12 bases between the two germline ends. The CDR3 region is CASSFPTEGGELFF. CDR3 nucleotide sequence: TGTGCCAGCAGCTTCCCTACGGAAGGCGGGGAGCTGTTTTTT.

The chain employs TRBV18 and TRBJ1-1; weak D call: TRBD1 (5 bases). V was trimmed by 9 bases and J by 5 bases, leaving 16 bases between them. The CDR3 spans 13 residues. Germline V lookup: CDR1 KGHSH, CDR2 LQKENI. The CDR3 region has the DNA TGTGCCAGTTCCAAGGGCGGGGGTACTGAAGCTTTCTTT. Residues: CASSKGGGTEAFF.

The chain links TRBV28 to TRBJ2-7, with 13 bases identical to TRBD2. From germline, CDR1 is MDHEN and CDR2 SYDVKM. The CDR3 contains 15 residues. With V trimmed by 5 bases and J by 6 bases, 7 bases remained unmatched. CDR3 nucleotides: TGTGCCAGCAGTCCTACTAGCGGGAGGGCCTCCGAGCAGTACTTC. Translated: CASSPTSGRASEQYF.

This chain joins TRBV9 and TRBJ1-3, with 7 bases fitting TRBD1. The length of the CDR3 is 17 residues. Germline CDR1 reads SGDLS; CDR2 reads YYNGEE. V lost 4 bases to trimming and J lost 3 bases; unmatched junction nucleotides: 13. In nucleotides, the CDR3 is TGTGCCAGCAGCATCAACAGCCCAGGGGGAATTGGAAACACCATATATTTT. Protein sequence: CASSINSPGGIGNTIYF.

The chain joins TRBV6-6 to TRBJ2-6, with D unclear. Trimming took 2 bases from V and 1 from J, leaving 9 bases between them. The CDR3 loop spans 16 amino acids. Germline V gives CDR1 MNHNY, CDR2 SVGAGI (reference sequence). DNA for the CDR3: TGTGCCAGCAGTTACCCGACTCCGTCTGGGGCCAACGTCCTGACTTTC. It is translated as CASSYPTPSGANVLTF.

This clone is labeled as medium-sized. CDR3 sequence: CASSWTLNQPQHF. The CDR3 nucleotides are TGTGCCAGCAGTTGGACACTCAATCAGCCCCAGCATTTT. The chain has TRBV2 and TRBJ1-5; possibly TRBD1 for D (5 bases). The CDR3 covers 13 residues. V was pared by 5 bases and J by 3 bases, with 8 bases between. Germline lookup yields CDR1 SNHLY and CDR2 FYNNEI.

This rearrangement joins TRBV6-5 to TRBJ2-3; D may be TRBD1 (5 bases). The length of the CDR3 is 14 residues. Trimming took 6 bases from V and 4 from J, leaving 14 bases between them. Germline CDR1 is MNHEY and CDR2 is SVGAGI. CDR3 region: CASRAGIVADTQYF. CDR3 nucleotides: TGTGCCAGCAGGGCAGGGATTGTGGCAGATACGCAGTATTTT.

The rearrangement uses TRBV5-1 and TRBJ2-1; no clear D gene. Trimming stripped 0 bases from V and 11 bases from J, with 9 bases between. Germline CDR1 and CDR2: SGHRS and YFSETQ. This CDR3 contains 12 residues. CDR3 nucleotide sequence: TGCGCCAGCAGCTTGGCCGGAGAGCAGCAGTTCTTC. Translation: CASSLAGEQQFF.

This clone turned up a few times. This sequence joins TRBV29-1 and TRBJ2-3; no firm D call. The CDR3 spans 13 residues. Per germline, CDR1 SQVTM and CDR2 ANQGSEA. V gave up 4 bases and J gave up 3 bases, with 11 bases separating them. DNA of the CDR3: TGCAGCGTTGCCAACCGAGCTACAGATACGCAGTATTTT. Translated, it gives CSVANRATDTQYF.

The genes are TRBV9 and TRBJ2-5; the D is unclear. Per germline, CDR1 SGDLS and CDR2 YYNGEE. The CDR3 has 15 residues. With 0 bases removed from V and 1 base from J, the gap between germline ends came to 10 bases. CDR3: CASSVATTLQETQYF. CDR3 bases: TGTGCCAGCAGCGTAGCTACGACCCTCCAAGAGACCCAGTACTTC.

This chain connects TRBV7-6 to TRBJ2-1, with D uncertain. The CDR3 is 13 amino acids. Trimming left V 5 bases short and J 9 bases short, with 14 bases between. Germline CDR1 SGHVS, CDR2 FNYEAQ. The CDR3, as DNA: TGTGCCAGCAGCCAGGAGTCAAATCGTGAGCAGTTCTTC. Protein: CASSQESNREQFF.

This clone has just a few counts. This chain joins TRBV19 and TRBJ2-7; 7 bases are shared with TRBD1. J lost 6 bases, V lost 4 bases, and 6 bases had no gene match. This CDR3 is built from 13 residues. Germline V gene data show CDR1 as LNHDA and CDR2 as SQIVND (reference sequence). The CDR3, as DNA: TGTGCCAGTAGTACCGGGACAGCAACCGAGCAGTACTTC. Translating it yields CASSTGTATEQYF. The full variable domain, with the rest looked up from reference TRBV19 and TRBJ2-7, is DGGITQSPKYLFRKEGQNVTLSCEQNLNHDAMYWYRQDPGQGLRLIYYSQIVNDFQKGDIAEGYSVSREKKESFPLTVTSAQKNPTAFYLCASSTGTATEQYFGPGTRLTVT.

The table lists this clone with a few counts. V and J are TRBV29-1 and TRBJ2-3, with D unresolved. The CDR3 is made up of 14 amino acids. Looked up from germline, CDR1 is SQVTM and CDR2 is ANQGSEA. V lost 4 bases, J lost 4 bases, and 15 bases lay in between. The chain's CDR3 is CSVAYMGNADTQYF. CDR3 DNA sequence: TGCAGCGTTGCGTACATGGGTAACGCAGATACGCAGTATTTT.